One T cell receptor beta chain is described in this entry. Its antigen is unidentified. Looked up from germline, CDR1 is MDHEN and CDR2 is SYDVKM. CDR3 size: 19 residues. V was pared by 4 bases and J by 3 bases, with 17 bases of the junction left unmatched. This sample is part of a study of response to subunit inactivated influenza vaccine. Findings of the study overall: Every seasonal influenza vaccination brings in few new T cells, the authors suggested.

TCRdb reprocessed the RT-PCR reads with MiXCR, giving one entry per CDR3 protein. The table lists about 780,000 distinct CDR3 sequences, approximately 18% of them singletons. The sequence was collected from a man aged 45-65 years who received an inactivated influenza vaccine. Here the sequenced sample was PBMCs from blood, taken less than 6 days after vaccination. This chain uses TRBV28 with TRBJ2-7, with 11 bases that match TRBD2. CDR3 coding DNA: TGTGCCAGCAGTTATCCCCTACTAGCGGGAGAGGCCCCCGGCTACGAGCAGTACTTC. Encoded protein: CASSYPLLAGEAPGYEQYF.